The following is a T cell receptor beta chain sequence with its context. These data come from a study of OX40 agonist ivuxolimab in advanced cancers. At the level of the study: An agonistic anti-OX40 (CD134) antibody, ivuxolimab, was used to treat the patients.

Sequencing used immunoSEQ multiplex PCR; TCRdb keeps in-frame clones, though not all of them. The sample has tens of thousands of clones, around 86% seen once. Patients who had autoimmune disease history or got systemic immunosuppression were left out. Germline lookup yields CDR1 LNHNV and CDR2 YYDKDF (reference sequence). V lost 5 bases to trimming and J lost 3 bases, with 17 bases between them. The CDR3 length is 16 residues. This clonotype was sampled from an adult with an advanced solid tumor such as melanoma, head and neck, liver or kidney cancer. The V gene is TRBV15, the J gene TRBJ1-5; D not resolved. The source was CD4+ or CD8+ T cells sorted from blood, collected in a trial of the OX40 agonist ivuxolimab. CDR3: CATSQTRLDLNQPQHF. The CDR3, as DNA: TGTGCCACCAGCCAAACCCGGCTGGACCTCAATCAGCCCCAGCATTTT.